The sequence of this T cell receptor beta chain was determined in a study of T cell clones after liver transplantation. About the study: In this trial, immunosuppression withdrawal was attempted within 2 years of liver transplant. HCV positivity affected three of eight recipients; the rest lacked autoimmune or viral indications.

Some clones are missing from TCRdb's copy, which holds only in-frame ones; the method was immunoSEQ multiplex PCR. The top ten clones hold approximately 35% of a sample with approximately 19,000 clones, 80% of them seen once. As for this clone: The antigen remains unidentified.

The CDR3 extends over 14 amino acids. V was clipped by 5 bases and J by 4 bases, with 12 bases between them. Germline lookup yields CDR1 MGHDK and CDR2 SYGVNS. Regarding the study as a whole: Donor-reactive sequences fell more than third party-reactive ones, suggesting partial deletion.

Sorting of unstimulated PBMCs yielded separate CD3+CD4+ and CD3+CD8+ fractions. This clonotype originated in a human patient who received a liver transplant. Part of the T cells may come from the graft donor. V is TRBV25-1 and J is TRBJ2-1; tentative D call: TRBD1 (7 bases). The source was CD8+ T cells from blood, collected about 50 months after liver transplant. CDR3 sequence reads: CASSYPGGYNEQFF. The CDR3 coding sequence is TGTGCCAGCAGTTACCCAGGGGGGTACAATGAGCAGTTCTTC.